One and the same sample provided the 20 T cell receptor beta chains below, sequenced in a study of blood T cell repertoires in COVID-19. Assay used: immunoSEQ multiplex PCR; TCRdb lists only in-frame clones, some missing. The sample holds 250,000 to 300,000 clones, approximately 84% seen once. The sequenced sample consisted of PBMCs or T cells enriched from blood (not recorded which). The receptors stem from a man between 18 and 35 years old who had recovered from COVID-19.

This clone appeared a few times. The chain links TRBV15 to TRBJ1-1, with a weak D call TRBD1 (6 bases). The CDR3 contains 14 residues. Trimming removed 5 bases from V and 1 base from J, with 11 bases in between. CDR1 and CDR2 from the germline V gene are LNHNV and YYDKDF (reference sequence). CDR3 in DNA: TGTGCCACCAGCCCTCGGACAGCGAACACTGAAGCTTTCTTT. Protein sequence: CATSPRTANTEAFF.

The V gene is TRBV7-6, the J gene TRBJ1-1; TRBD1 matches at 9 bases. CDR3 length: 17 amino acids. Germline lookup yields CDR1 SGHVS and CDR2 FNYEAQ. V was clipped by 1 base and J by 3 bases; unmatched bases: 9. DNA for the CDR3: TGTGCCAGCAGCTTAGGGGCCGGGACAGGGAAGGACACTGAAGCTTTCTTT. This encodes CASSLGAGTGKDTEAFF.

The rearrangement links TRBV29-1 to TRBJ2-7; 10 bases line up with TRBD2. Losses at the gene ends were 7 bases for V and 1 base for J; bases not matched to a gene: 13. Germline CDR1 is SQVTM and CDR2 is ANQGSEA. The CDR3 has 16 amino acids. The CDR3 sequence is CSAEVSGRSPSYEQYF. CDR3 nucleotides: TGCAGCGCGGAAGTTAGCGGGAGGTCCCCGTCCTACGAGCAGTACTTC.

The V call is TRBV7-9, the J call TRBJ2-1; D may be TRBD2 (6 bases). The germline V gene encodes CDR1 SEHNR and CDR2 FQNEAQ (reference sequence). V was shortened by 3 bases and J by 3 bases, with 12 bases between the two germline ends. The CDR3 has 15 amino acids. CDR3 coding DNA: TGTGCCAGCAGCTTGGGACTCCCCGTCTACAATGAGCAGTTCTTC. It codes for CASSLGLPVYNEQFF. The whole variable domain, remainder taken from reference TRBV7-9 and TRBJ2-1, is DTGVSQNPRHKITKRGQNVTFRCDPISEHNRLYWYRQTLGQGPEFLTYFQNEAQLEKSRLLSDRFSAERPKGSFSTLEIQRTEQGDSAMYLCASSLGLPVYNEQFFGPGTRLTVL.

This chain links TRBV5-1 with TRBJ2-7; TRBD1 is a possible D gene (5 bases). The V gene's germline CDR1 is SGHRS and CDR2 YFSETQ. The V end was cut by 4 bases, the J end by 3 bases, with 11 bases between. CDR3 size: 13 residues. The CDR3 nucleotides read TGCGCCAGCAGCCCTATTCAGGGCTACGAGCAGTACTTC. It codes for CASSPIQGYEQYF.

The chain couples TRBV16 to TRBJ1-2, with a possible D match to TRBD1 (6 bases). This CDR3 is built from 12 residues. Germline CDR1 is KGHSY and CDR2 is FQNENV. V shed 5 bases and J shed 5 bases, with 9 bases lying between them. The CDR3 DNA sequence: TGTGCCAGCAGCACCCAGGGGTATGGCTACACCTTC. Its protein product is CASSTQGYGYTF.

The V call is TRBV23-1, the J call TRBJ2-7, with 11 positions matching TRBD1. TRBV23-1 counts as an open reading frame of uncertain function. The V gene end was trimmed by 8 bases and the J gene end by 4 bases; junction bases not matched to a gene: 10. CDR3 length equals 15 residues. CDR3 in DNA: TGCGCCAGCCCCTGGGTCGGGACAGGGGGTTACGAGCAGTACTTC. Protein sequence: CASPWVGTGGYEQYF.

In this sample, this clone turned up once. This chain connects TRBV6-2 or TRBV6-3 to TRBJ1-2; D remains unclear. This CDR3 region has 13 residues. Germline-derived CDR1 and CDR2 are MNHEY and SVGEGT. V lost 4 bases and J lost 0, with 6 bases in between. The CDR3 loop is CASSSPTNYGYTF. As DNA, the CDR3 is TGTGCCAGCAGTTCCCCCACTAACTATGGCTACACCTTC.

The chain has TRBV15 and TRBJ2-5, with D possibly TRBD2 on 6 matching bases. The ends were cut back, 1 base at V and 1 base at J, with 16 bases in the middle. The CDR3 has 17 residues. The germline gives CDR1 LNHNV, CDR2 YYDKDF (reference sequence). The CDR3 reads CATSRAGLLEGQETQYF. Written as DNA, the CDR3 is TGTGCCACCAGCAGAGCGGGACTTTTAGAAGGCCAAGAGACCCAGTACTTC. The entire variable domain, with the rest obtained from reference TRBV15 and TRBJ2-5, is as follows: DAMVIQNPRYQVTQFGKPVTLSCSQTLNHNVMYWYQQKSSQAPKLLFHYYDKDFNNEADTPDNFQSRRPNTSFCFLDIRSPGLGDTAMYLCATSRAGLLEGQETQYFGPGTRLLVL.

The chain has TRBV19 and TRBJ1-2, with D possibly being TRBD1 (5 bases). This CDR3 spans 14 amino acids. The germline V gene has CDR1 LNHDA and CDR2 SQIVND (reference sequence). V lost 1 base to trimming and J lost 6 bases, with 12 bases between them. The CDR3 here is CASSIGQGWNGYTF. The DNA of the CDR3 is TGTGCCAGTAGTATAGGCCAGGGCTGGAATGGCTACACCTTC. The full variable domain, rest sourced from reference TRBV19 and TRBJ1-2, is DGGITQSPKYLFRKEGQNVTLSCEQNLNHDAMYWYRQDPGQGLRLIYYSQIVNDFQKGDIAEGYSVSREKKESFPLTVTSAQKNPTAFYLCASSIGQGWNGYTFGSGTRLTVV.

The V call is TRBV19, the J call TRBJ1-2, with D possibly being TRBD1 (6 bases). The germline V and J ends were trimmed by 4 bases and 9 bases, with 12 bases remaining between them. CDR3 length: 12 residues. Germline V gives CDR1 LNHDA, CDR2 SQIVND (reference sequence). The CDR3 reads CASSKEGGSYTF. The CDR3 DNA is TGTGCCAGTAGTAAAGAGGGGGGGAGCTACACCTTC.

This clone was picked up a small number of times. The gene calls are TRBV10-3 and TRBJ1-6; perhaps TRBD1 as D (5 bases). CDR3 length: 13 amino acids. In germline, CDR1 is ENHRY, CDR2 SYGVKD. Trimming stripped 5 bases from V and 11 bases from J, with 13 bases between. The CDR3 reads CAISPGDWTPLHF. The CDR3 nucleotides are TGTGCCATCAGTCCGGGGGATTGGACACCCCTCCACTTT.

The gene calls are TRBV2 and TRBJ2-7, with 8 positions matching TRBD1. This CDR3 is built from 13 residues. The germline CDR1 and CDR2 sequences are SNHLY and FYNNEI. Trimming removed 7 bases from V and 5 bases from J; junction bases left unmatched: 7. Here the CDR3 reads CASTPQGANEQYF. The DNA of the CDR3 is TGTGCCAGCACCCCCCAGGGGGCCAACGAGCAGTACTTC.

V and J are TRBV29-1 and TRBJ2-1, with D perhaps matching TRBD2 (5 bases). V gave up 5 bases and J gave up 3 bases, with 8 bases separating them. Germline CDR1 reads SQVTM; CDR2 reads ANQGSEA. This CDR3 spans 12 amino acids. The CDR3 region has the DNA TGCAGCGTTTACGGGAACTACAATGAGCAGTTCTTC. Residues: CSVYGNYNEQFF.

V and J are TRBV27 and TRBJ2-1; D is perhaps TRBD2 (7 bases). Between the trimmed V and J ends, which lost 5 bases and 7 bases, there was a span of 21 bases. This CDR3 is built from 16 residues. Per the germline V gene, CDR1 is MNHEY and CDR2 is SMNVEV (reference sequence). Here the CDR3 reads CASSPRGGARGNEQFF. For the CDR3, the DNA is TGTGCCAGCAGTCCTCGAGGGGGGGCTAGAGGGAATGAGCAGTTCTTC.

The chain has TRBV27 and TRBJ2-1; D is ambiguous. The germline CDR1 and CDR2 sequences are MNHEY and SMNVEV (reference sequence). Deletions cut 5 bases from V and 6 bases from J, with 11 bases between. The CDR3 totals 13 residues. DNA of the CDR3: TGTGCCAGCAGTCCCTCATACGGCAATGAGCAGTTCTTC. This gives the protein CASSPSYGNEQFF.

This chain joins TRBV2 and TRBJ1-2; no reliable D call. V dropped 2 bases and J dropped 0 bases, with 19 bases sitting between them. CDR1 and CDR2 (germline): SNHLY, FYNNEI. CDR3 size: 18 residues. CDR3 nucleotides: TGTGCCAGCAGTGAACCGCCCCAACGAAACCTAGCTAACTATGGCTACACCTTC. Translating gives CASSEPPQRNLANYGYTF.

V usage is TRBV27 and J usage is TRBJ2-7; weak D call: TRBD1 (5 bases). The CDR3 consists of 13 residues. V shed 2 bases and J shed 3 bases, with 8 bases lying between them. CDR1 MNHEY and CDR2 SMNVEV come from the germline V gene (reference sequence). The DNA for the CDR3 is TGTGCCAGCAGTTTAGGGGCAGGCTACGAGCAGTACTTC. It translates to CASSLGAGYEQYF.

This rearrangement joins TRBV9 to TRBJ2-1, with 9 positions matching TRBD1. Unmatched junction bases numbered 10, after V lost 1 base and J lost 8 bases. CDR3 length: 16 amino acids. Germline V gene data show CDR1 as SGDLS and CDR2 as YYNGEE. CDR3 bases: TGTGCCAGCAGCGTACACGGGACAGGGTTTATCGATGAGCAGTTCTTC. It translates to CASSVHGTGFIDEQFF.

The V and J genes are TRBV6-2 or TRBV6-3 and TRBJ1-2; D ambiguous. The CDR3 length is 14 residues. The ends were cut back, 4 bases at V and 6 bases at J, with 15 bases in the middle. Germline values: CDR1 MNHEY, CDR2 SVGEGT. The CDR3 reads CASSWARSEDGYTF. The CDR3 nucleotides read TGTGCCAGCAGTTGGGCTAGGTCGGAGGATGGCTACACCTTC.